The next 8 T cell receptor beta chains were all read from a single sample in a study of response to subunit inactivated influenza vaccine. TCRdb processed the RT-PCR reads anew with MiXCR; each CDR3 protein has one entry. The data hold some 850,000 distinct CDR3 sequences, with approximately 18% observed a single time. The material sequenced was PBMCs from blood, taken more than 4 days after vaccination. The receptors originated from a middle-aged man who received an inactivated influenza vaccine.

This clonotype was seen only a few times. The genes are TRBV20-1 and TRBJ1-1; D is undetermined. Trimming pared 3 bases from V and 6 bases from J, leaving 14 bases between. This CDR3 spans 13 amino acids. Germline lookup yields CDR1 DFQATT and CDR2 SNEGSKA (reference sequence). CDR3 DNA sequence: TGCAGTGCTAGTATAGGACGGTTTTCTGAAGCTTTCTTT. Translated: CSASIGRFSEAFF.

This chain links TRBV6-2 or TRBV6-3 with TRBJ2-7; 9 bases fit TRBD1. Germline assignment: CDR1 MNHEY and CDR2 SVGEGT. V was clipped by 5 bases and J by 2 bases; unmatched bases: 7. CDR3 length: 15 amino acids. DNA for the CDR3: TGTGCCAGCAGTAACGGACAGGGGTCTACCTACGAGCAGTACTTC. Translating gives CASSNGQGSTYEQYF.

The chain joins TRBV18 to TRBJ1-1; TRBD1 matches at 7 bases. Germline V gene lookup returns CDR1 KGHSH and CDR2 LQKENI. With V trimmed by 5 bases and J by 5 bases, 20 bases remained unmatched. The CDR3 runs to 18 residues. The DNA of the CDR3 is TGTGCCAGCTCATCAGTCGCCGATTCGGACAGGCCCGGGACTGAAGCTTTCTTT. Amino acid sequence: CASSSVADSDRPGTEAFF. The full variable domain, with the rest looked up from reference TRBV18 and TRBJ1-1, is NAGVMQNPRHLVRRRGQEARLRCSPMKGHSHVYWYRQLPEEGLKFMVYLQKENIIDESGMPKERFSAEFPKEGPSILRIQQVVRGDSAAYFCASSSVADSDRPGTEAFFGQGTRLTVV.

This clonotype was counted ten times or more. This rearrangement joins TRBV5-1 to TRBJ2-7; 8 bases are shared with TRBD1. With V trimmed by 4 bases and J by 2 bases, 5 bases remained unmatched. This CDR3 has 14 residues. Germline-derived CDR1 and CDR2 are SGHRS and YFSETQ. The CDR3 DNA reads as TGCGCCAGCAGCCACGGACAGGGAGCCTACGAGCAGTACTTC. Its protein product is CASSHGQGAYEQYF.

There are many counts of this clonotype. V gene TRBV9 combines with J gene TRBJ2-5; TRBD2 might be the D (6 bases). Deletions cut 3 bases from V and 5 bases from J, with 11 bases between. Germline V lookup: CDR1 SGDLS, CDR2 YYNGEE. CDR3 size: 13 residues. DNA for the CDR3: TGTGCCAGCAGCGCCGGACTACTTGAGACCCAGTACTTC. This codes for CASSAGLLETQYF.

This clonotype was found a few times. The rearrangement links TRBV18 to TRBJ2-7, with 7 bases lining up with TRBD1. The CDR3 has 20 residues. Germline trimming cut 2 bases from V and 4 bases from J; bases unmatched to any gene: 23. Germline loops: CDR1 KGHSH, CDR2 LQKENI. CDR3 region: CASSPFPSTGVPEAFYEQYF. The CDR3 DNA reads as TGTGCCAGCTCACCATTCCCCAGTACAGGGGTCCCAGAAGCATTTTACGAGCAGTACTTC.

This clonotype was seen ten or more times. The CDR3 loop reads CASSYAGRQAKSPLHF. CDR3 DNA sequence: TGTGCCAGCAGTTACGCTGGGCGGCAGGCCAAATCACCCCTCCACTTT. V and J are TRBV12-3 or TRBV12-4 and TRBJ1-6; D is uncertain. This CDR3 has 16 residues. Between the trimmed V and J ends, which lost 4 bases and 10 bases, there was a span of 20 bases.

This clonotype was found many times. V gene TRBV7-2 combines with J gene TRBJ1-5; 8 bases are a match to TRBD1. Germline CDR1 SGHTA, CDR2 FQGNSA. The CDR3 length is 15 residues. V gave up 5 bases and J gave up 7 bases; unmatched junction bases: 10. CDR3 sequence reads: CASSPSTGVGQPQHF. For the CDR3, the DNA is TGTGCCAGCAGCCCATCGACAGGGGTTGGACAGCCCCAGCATTTT.